What follows are 14 T cell receptor beta chains derived from one specimen sequenced in a study of cytomegalovirus exposure and HLA in healthy donors. Use of 60 Vbeta and 13 Jbeta primers characterized the PCR. Clones were sequenced by immunoSEQ multiplex PCR, and TCRdb holds only the in-frame ones, with some missing. The sample table includes fewer than 30,000 clones. Sequenced: PBMCs. These receptors were taken from a man aged 25-45 years in good health and CMV-seronegative.

The CDR3 sequence: CASSAGTSSIRPYEQYF. For the CDR3, the DNA is TGTGCCAGCAGCGCTGGGACATCCTCCATTAGGCCTTACGAGCAGTACTTC. V is TRBV7-2 and J is TRBJ2-7, with D possibly being TRBD1 (6 bases). The V gene's germline CDR1 is SGHTA and CDR2 FQGNSA. The CDR3 sequence is 17 residues long. The germline V and J ends were trimmed by 5 bases and 4 bases, with 24 bases remaining between them.

The rearrangement links TRBV6-1 to TRBJ2-7; 9 bases line up with TRBD1. The J segment lost 4 bases and the V segment lost 4 bases, leaving 8 bases of the junction unmatched. Germline-derived CDR1 and CDR2 are MNHNS and SASEGT. The CDR3 loop spans 15 amino acids. CDR3 residues: CASSAYGTGFYEQYF. Written as DNA, the CDR3 is TGTGCCAGCAGTGCTTACGGGACAGGGTTTTACGAGCAGTACTTC.

This chain connects TRBV29-1 to TRBJ1-2, with D perhaps TRBD1 (5 bases). CDR1 and CDR2 (germline): SQVTM, ANQGSEA. The CDR3 has 16 residues. V gave up 1 base and J gave up 4 bases, with 19 bases separating them. The CDR3 DNA follows: TGCAGCGTTGAAGGATTACGGGACCGGGAGGGCTATGGCTACACCTTC. Its translation is CSVEGLRDREGYGYTF. Full variable domain (missing parts from reference TRBV29-1 and TRBJ1-2): SAVISQKPSRDICQRGTSLTIQCQVDSQVTMMFWYRQQPGQSLTLIATANQGSEATYESGFVIDKFPISRPNLTFSTLTVSNMSPEDSSIYLCSVEGLRDREGYGYTFGSGTRLTVV.

The chain carries TRBV6-1 and TRBJ2-3; 9 positions match TRBD2. The length of the CDR3 is 10 residues. With 7 bases clipped from V and 14 bases from J, the junction kept 4 bases outside the gene matches. CDR1 and CDR2 from the germline V gene are MNHNS and SASEGT. This chain's CDR3 is CASKREVPYF. The CDR3 coding sequence is TGTGCCAGCAAGCGGGAGGTTCCGTATTTT.

The gene calls are TRBV4-2 and TRBJ2-7; TRBD2 agrees at 11 bases. Germline CDR1 and CDR2: LGHNA and YNFKEQ. The CDR3 consists of 17 residues. The V and J ends lost 6 bases and 2 bases, in that order; junction bases with no gene match: 12. The CDR3 loop is CASRAEGLAVGTYEQYF. The CDR3 DNA reads as TGTGCCAGCAGGGCGGAGGGACTAGCGGTCGGAACCTACGAGCAGTACTTC.

This chain uses TRBV18 with TRBJ1-2, with no clear D. The V end lost 4 bases, the J end lost 4 bases, and 16 bases lay between the germline ends. Germline CDR1 and CDR2: KGHSH and LQKENI. The CDR3 extends over 15 amino acids. The CDR3 spells CASSLEAGFGYGYTF. CDR3 in DNA: TGTGCCAGCTCACTTGAGGCGGGGTTCGGCTATGGCTACACCTTC.

This chain connects TRBV9 to TRBJ2-7, with TRBD2 matching over 11 bases. Losses at the gene ends were 0 bases for V and 4 bases for J; bases not matched to a gene: 12. CDR1 and CDR2 from the germline V gene are SGDLS and YYNGEE. CDR3 length: 18 residues. The CDR3 DNA reads TGTGCCAGCAGCGTAGGGATGGGGATAGCGGGAGGGGTATACGAGCAGTACTTC. It is translated as CASSVGMGIAGGVYEQYF.

The rearrangement links TRBV6-5 to TRBJ1-2; 7 bases match TRBD1. With 5 bases clipped from V and 5 bases from J, the junction kept 8 bases outside the gene matches. From germline, CDR1 is MNHEY and CDR2 SVGAGI. This CDR3 comprises 14 residues. Written as DNA, the CDR3 is TGTGCCAGCAGTGCGCCCGGGACAGCGTATGGCTACACCTTC. This sequence encodes CASSAPGTAYGYTF.

CDR3 DNA: TGTGCCAGCAGCCCACGTTTAGAATATGGCTACACCTTC. Translating gives CASSPRLEYGYTF. The rearrangement links TRBV11-2 to TRBJ1-2; unclear D gene. The length of the CDR3 is 13 residues. Trimming took off 5 bases at V and 5 bases at J, with 12 bases between the two ends. Germline V lookup: CDR1 SGHAT, CDR2 FQNNGV.

This clone registers medium-sized by frequency. This chain connects TRBV6-4 to TRBJ2-3; D ambiguous. The V end was cut by 6 bases, the J end by 0 bases, with 7 bases between. Germline V gives CDR1 MRHNA, CDR2 SNTAGT. This CDR3 comprises 13 residues. The CDR3 DNA follows: TGTGCCAGCAGCAGATCTAGCACAGATACGCAGTATTTT. It specifies CASSRSSTDTQYF.

The chain is built from TRBV7-6 and TRBJ2-7; 7 nucleotides agree with TRBD1. CDR1 is SGHVS and CDR2 is FNYEAQ in the germline V gene. J lost 0 bases, V lost 1 base, and 3 bases had no gene match. This CDR3 spans 15 amino acids. CDR3 region: CASSLVRGLSYEQYF. In DNA form, the CDR3 reads TGTGCCAGCAGCTTAGTTAGGGGGCTCTCCTACGAGCAGTACTTC. Full variable domain (rest looked up from reference TRBV7-6 and TRBJ2-7): GAGVSQSPRYKVTKRGQDVALRCDPISGHVSLYWYRQALGQGPEFLTYFNYEAQQDKSGLPNDRFSAERPEGSISTLTIQRTEQRDSAMYRCASSLVRGLSYEQYFGPGTRLTVT.

The rearrangement uses TRBV7-8 and TRBJ1-1, with 8 bases that match TRBD1. The ends lost 5 bases at V and 5 bases at J; junction bases unmatched: 7. Germline V CDR1 and CDR2: SGHVS, FQNEAQ. This CDR3 comprises 14 residues. CDR3 loop: CASSPDRGWTEAFF. In DNA form, the CDR3 reads TGTGCCAGCAGCCCAGACAGGGGTTGGACTGAAGCTTTCTTT.

The chain has TRBV28 and TRBJ1-1, with D possibly being TRBD1 (6 bases). V lost 3 bases and J 1 base, leaving 12 bases between the germline ends. This CDR3 contains 15 residues. Germline CDR1 reads MDHEN; CDR2 reads SYDVKM. DNA of the CDR3: TGTGCCAGCAGTTTTGTGGGGGCCGGGAACACTGAAGCTTTCTTT. The encoded protein is CASSFVGAGNTEAFF. The variable domain in full, with the rest retrieved from reference TRBV28 and TRBJ1-1, is DVKVTQSSRYLVKRTGEKVFLECVQDMDHENMFWYRQDPGLGLRLIYFSYDVKMKEKGDIPEGYSVSREKKERFSLILESASTNQTSMYLCASSFVGAGNTEAFFGQGTRLTVV.

V is TRBV29-1 and J is TRBJ2-5; no clear D gene. The CDR3 extends over 11 amino acids. V lost 3 bases, J lost 5 bases, and 7 bases lay in between. The germline CDR1 and CDR2 sequences are SQVTM and ANQGSEA. CDR3 DNA sequence: TGCAGCGTTGAGTATATCGAGACCCAGTACTTC. Encoded protein: CSVEYIETQYF.